A single T cell receptor beta chain is shown here with its context. Antigen specificity is unknown. Assay: immunoSEQ multiplex PCR; the TCRdb copy retains only in-frame clones and omits some. The table has 2.3 million or so clones, roughly 93% seen once. The data derive from a study of shared clonotypes between healthy human individuals. The overall study: The composition of the donors was a couple of women and a few men aged 18 to 49.

Germline CDR1 and CDR2: SGHNT and YYREEE (reference sequence). The V end was cut by 5 bases, the J end by 6 bases, with 19 bases between. The CDR3 is made up of 15 amino acids. Study-level points and caveats: Non-shared clonotypes were found to have lower generation probabilities than the clonotypes that were shared by all four of the sorted-subset donors.

The rearrangement uses TRBV5-4 and TRBJ2-3; D perhaps matches TRBD1 (6 bases). The sequence was obtained from a man younger than 35 in good health. Some clones in this sample may be carry-over from other donors' samples. Input material: naive CD4+ T cells from PBMCs. Regarding subset: CD45RA+ positively selected. CDR3 bases: TGTGCCAGCAGGCCCCCGGGGACACCAGGGGATACGCAGTATTTT. Translation gives CASRPPGTPGDTQYF. The entire variable domain, with the rest obtained from reference TRBV5-4 and TRBJ2-3, is as follows: ETGVTQSPTHLIKTRGQQVTLRCSSQSGHNTVSWYQQALGQGPQFIFQYYREEENGRGNFPPRFSGLQFPNYSSELNVNALELDDSALYLCASRPPGTPGDTQYFGPGTRLTVL.